The rows below give T cell receptor beta chains drawn from one sample of a study of blood T cell repertoires in COVID-19. TCRdb's table, derived via immunoSEQ multiplex PCR, lists solely in-frame clones and lacks some. Of tens of thousands of clones in the sample, over 80% were seen once. Source material: peripheral blood. These receptors came from a human donor in a cohort sampled during active COVID-19. CDR3s leave out the opening cysteine and the closing phenylalanine or tryptophan. Fields, in order: CDR3 length, V gene, CDR3 protein.

len: 15
v_gene: TRBV19
CDR3aa: ASTASPPGQGLDEQY

len: 11
v_gene: TRBV2
CDR3aa: ASILSYNYGYT

len: 10
v_gene: TRBV4-1
CDR3aa: ASSQGSNGYT

len: 14
v_gene: TRBV5-5
CDR3aa: ASSPAPAGGHETQY

len: 9
v_gene: TRBV28
CDR3aa: ASSFLHEQY

len: 11
v_gene: TRBV30
CDR3aa: AWGTGNEETQY

len: 13
v_gene: TRBV28
CDR3aa: ASSPVGGQNYGYT

len: 10
v_gene: TRBV2
CDR3aa: ASSGGEYEQY

len: 12
v_gene: TRBV5-5
CDR3aa: ASSLLSDLEKLF

len: 12
v_gene: TRBV6-5
CDR3aa: ASKRDRATDTQY

len: 10
v_gene: TRBV5-8
CDR3aa: ASSRDSYEQY

len: 11
v_gene: TRBV11-2
CDR3aa: ASSLLEYNEQF

len: 13
v_gene: TRBV7-2
CDR3aa: ASSLTSGSQETQY

len: 13
v_gene: TRBV4-1
CDR3aa: ASSQPGQGSGELF

len: 11
v_gene: TRBV10-1
CDR3aa: ASRQTANTEAF

len: 16
v_gene: TRBV5-1
CDR3aa: ASSLDVVDRLGNEKLF

len: 13
v_gene: TRBV2
CDR3aa: ASSDQTGPNTEAF

len: 13
v_gene: TRBV4-2
CDR3aa: ASSQLTGDNQPQH

len: 11
v_gene: TRBV19
CDR3aa: ASSDRGVDTQY

len: 14
v_gene: TRBV7-2
CDR3aa: ASSPVGRRTNEKLF

len: 14
v_gene: TRBV5-5
CDR3aa: ASSPGLAGVLNEQF

len: 11
v_gene: TRBV4-3
CDR3aa: ASRGSGYNEQF

len: 13
v_gene: TRBV5-1
CDR3aa: ASSLSGGAQDTQY

len: 13
v_gene: TRBV9
CDR3aa: ASSDNRLSGNTIY

len: 13
v_gene: TRBV19
CDR3aa: ASRMGDRGTYEQY

len: 10
v_gene: TRBV5-1
CDR3aa: ASSPGQGPQH

len: 9
v_gene: TRBV5-6
CDR3aa: ASTRESEAF

len: 15
v_gene: TRBV7-6
CDR3aa: ASSSRGQGVVNTEAF

len: 11
v_gene: TRBV30
CDR3aa: AWRLGDNSPLH

len: 9
v_gene: TRBV20-1
CDR3aa: SANRDYGYT

len: 9
v_gene: TRBV14
CDR3aa: ASSQRLGQF

len: 12
v_gene: TRBV11-2
CDR3aa: ASSQRGGLSEQY

len: 10
v_gene: TRBV5-5
CDR3aa: ASSSTGRKAF

len: 14
v_gene: TRBV7-2
CDR3aa: ASSQLQGGANSPLH

len: 11
v_gene: TRBV2
CDR3aa: ASRDRDKETQY

len: 10
v_gene: TRBV30
CDR3aa: AWSPGPAEAF

len: 11
v_gene: TRBV7-9
CDR3aa: ASSPAGGTEAF

len: 13
v_gene: TRBV7-9
CDR3aa: ASSPSGDANYGYT

len: 11
v_gene: TRBV23-1
CDR3aa: ASSWVLRGKLF

len: 14
v_gene: TRBV6-6
CDR3aa: ASSYLDSDSGNTIY

len: 12
v_gene: TRBV2
CDR3aa: ASFGRGAYNEQF

len: 12
v_gene: TRBV6-2/TRBV6-3
CDR3aa: ASSSVGGQSGYT

len: 11
v_gene: TRBV28
CDR3aa: ASSFVGGDTQY

len: 14
v_gene: TRBV5-8
CDR3aa: ASSPDWTGAYNEQF

len: 11
v_gene: TRBV10-3
CDR3aa: AIRRELNYGYT

len: 14
v_gene: TRBV7-8
CDR3aa: ASSWTGAPSGNTIY

len: 13
v_gene: TRBV15
CDR3aa: ATSIRGTGSSEQY

len: 13
v_gene: TRBV4-1
CDR3aa: ASSPDRKRTDTQY

len: 13
v_gene: TRBV6-5
CDR3aa: ASSWRGEGNQPQH

len: 13
v_gene: TRBV9
CDR3aa: ASSESAGRAYEQY